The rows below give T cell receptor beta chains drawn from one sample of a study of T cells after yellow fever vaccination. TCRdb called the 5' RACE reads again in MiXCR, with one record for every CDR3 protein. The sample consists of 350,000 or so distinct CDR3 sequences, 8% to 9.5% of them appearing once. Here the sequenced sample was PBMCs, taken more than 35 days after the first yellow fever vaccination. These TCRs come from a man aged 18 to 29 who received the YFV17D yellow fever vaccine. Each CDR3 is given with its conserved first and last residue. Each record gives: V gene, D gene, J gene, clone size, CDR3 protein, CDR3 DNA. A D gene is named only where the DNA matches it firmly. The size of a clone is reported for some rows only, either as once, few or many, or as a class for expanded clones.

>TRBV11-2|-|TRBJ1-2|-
CASSFGWGGRTSDGYTF
TGTGCCAGCAGCTTTGGGTGGGGAGGAAGGACATCGGACGGCTACACCTTC
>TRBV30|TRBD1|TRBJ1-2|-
CALSGGGYGYTF
TGTGCCTTATCAGGGGGTGGCTATGGCTACACCTTC
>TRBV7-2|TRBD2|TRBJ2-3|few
CASSLVSGGENTQYF
TGTGCCAGCAGCTTAGTGAGCGGGGGGGAAAATACGCAGTATTTT
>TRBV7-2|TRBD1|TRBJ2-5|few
CASGRQGVETQYF
TGTGCCAGCGGCCGACAGGGAGTGGAGACCCAGTACTTC
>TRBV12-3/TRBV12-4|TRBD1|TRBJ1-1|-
CACSLAGTGLILNTEAFF
TGTGCCTGCAGTTTAGCGGGGACAGGCCTAATATTGAACACTGAAGCTTTCTTT
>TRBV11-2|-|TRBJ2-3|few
CASSLGFMINTQYF
TGTGCCAGCAGCTTAGGGTTTATGATAAATACGCAGTATTTT
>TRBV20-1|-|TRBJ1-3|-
CSASTQTGPSGNTIYF
TGCAGTGCCTCTACCCAAACAGGTCCCTCTGGAAACACCATATATTTT
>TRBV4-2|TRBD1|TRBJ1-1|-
CASSQILGPRGSEVTFF
TGTGCCAGCAGCCAAATCCTGGGACCCAGGGGGTCGGAGGTAACTTTCTTT
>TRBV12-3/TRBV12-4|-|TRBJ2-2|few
CASTPGENTGELFF
TGTGCCAGCACCCCGGGAGAGAACACCGGGGAGCTGTTTTTT
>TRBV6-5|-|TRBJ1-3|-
CASSYKLSGNTIYF
TGTGCCAGCAGTTACAAGCTTTCTGGAAACACCATATATTTT
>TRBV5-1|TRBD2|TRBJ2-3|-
CASSLSDRGSGDTQYF
TGCGCCAGCAGCTTGTCTGATCGAGGTAGCGGGGATACGCAGTATTTT
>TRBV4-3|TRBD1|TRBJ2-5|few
CASSQARGTGGTQYF
TGCGCCAGCAGCCAAGCCCGCGGGACAGGGGGCACCCAGTACTTC
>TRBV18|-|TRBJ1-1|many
CASSPPPNTEAFF
TGTGCCAGCTCACCACCCCCGAACACTGAAGCTTTCTTT
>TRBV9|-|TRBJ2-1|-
CASSVGLARNEQFF
TGTGCCAGCAGCGTGGGGTTAGCGCGGAATGAGCAGTTCTTC
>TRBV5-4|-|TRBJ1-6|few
CASSFVGGNSPLHF
TGTGCCAGCAGCTTCGTCGGGGGAAATTCACCCCTCCACTTT
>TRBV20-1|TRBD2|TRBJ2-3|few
CSATDPWSGGDVYTQYF
TGCAGTGCCACCGATCCGTGGAGCGGGGGGGATGTATATACGCAGTATTTT
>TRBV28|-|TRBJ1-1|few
CASRAGQKDKAFF
TGTGCCAGCAGGGCCGGGCAGAAGGACAAAGCTTTCTTT
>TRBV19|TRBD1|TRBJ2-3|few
CASRPGQGADTQYF
TGTGCCAGTAGACCCGGACAGGGGGCGGATACGCAGTATTTT
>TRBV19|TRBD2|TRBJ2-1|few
CASSIWASGNEQFF
TGTGCCAGTAGTATTTGGGCTAGCGGGAATGAGCAGTTCTTC
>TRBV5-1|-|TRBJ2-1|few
CASERGWGRADEQFF
TGCGCCAGCGAACGCGGGTGGGGCAGGGCAGACGAGCAGTTCTTC
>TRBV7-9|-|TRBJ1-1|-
CASSPGRTGRTEAFF
TGTGCCAGCAGCCCCGGCCGGACGGGTAGGACTGAAGCTTTCTTT
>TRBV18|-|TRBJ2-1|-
CASSPDVHNEQFF
TGTGCCAGCTCCCCGGACGTCCACAATGAGCAGTTCTTC
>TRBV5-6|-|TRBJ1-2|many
CASSLVTLTNYGYTF
TGTGCCAGCAGCTTGGTTACGTTGACTAACTATGGCTACACCTTC
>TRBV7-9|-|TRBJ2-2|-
CASSPWDKITGELFF
TGTGCCAGCAGCCCTTGGGACAAAATCACCGGGGAGCTGTTTTTT
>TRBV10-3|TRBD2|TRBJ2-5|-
CAMAPSGGAGETQYF
TGTGCCATGGCACCTAGCGGGGGGGCTGGTGAGACCCAGTACTTC
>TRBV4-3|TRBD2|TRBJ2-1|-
CASSSRASGRYNEQFF
TGCGCCAGCAGCTCAAGGGCTAGCGGGCGATACAATGAGCAGTTCTTC
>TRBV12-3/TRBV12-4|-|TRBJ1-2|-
CASSLVSFYGYTF
TGTGCCAGCAGTTTGGTCAGCTTCTATGGCTACACCTTC
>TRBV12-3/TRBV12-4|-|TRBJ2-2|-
CASDLGGKTGELFF
TGTGCCAGCGACCTCGGAGGGAAGACCGGGGAGCTGTTTTTT